This TCR beta chain derives from a study of radiation and T cells in renal cell carcinoma. TCRdb's copy holds only in-frame clones and misses some; the assay was immunoSEQ multiplex PCR. The table shows tens of thousands of clones, with approximately 80% occurring only once. Study-wide results and caveats: In blood, top tumor clones expanded by 2 weeks, shrinking by 4.

Time point reported: blood 2 weeks post-SBRT. Indicated treatment: 15 Gy SBRT to primary tumor, nephrectomy 4 weeks later. As regards this clone: No antigen is known for it.

This CDR3 has 12 residues. Germline CDR1 reads SGHAT; CDR2 reads FQNNGV. V was pared by 9 bases and J by 3 bases, with 11 bases between. Sample: blood, taken from a patient whose treatment included radiotherapy and nephrectomy. The clonotype was recovered from a woman in her seventies with renal cell carcinoma. The gene calls are TRBV11-2 and TRBJ1-1; no clear D. The CDR3 sequence is CASTSGYTEAFF. Written as DNA, the CDR3 is TGTGCCAGTACATCGGGGTACACTGAAGCTTTCTTT.